One TCR beta chain is described in this entry. Clones were read by immunoSEQ multiplex PCR, and TCRdb kept only the in-frame ones, dropping some. Found here are fewer than 120,000 clones, roughly four fifths of them singletons; the top ten hold 16%. This sample was included in a study of blood T cell repertoires in COVID-19. Sequencing input: peripheral blood. The receptor was isolated from a woman aged 55-69 years with acute or convalescent COVID-19.

Here the CDR3 DNA reads TGTGCCATCCGGGACGGGACATCTGAAGCTTTCTTT. Residues: CAIRDGTSEAFF. This rearrangement joins TRBV10-3 to TRBJ1-1; D perhaps matches TRBD1 (6 bases). Trimming took off 8 bases at V and 6 bases at J, with 13 bases between the two ends. The germline V gene encodes CDR1 ENHRY and CDR2 SYGVKD. This CDR3 has 12 residues.